The 23 T cell receptor beta chains below all came from one sample that was sequenced in a study of siplizumab effects on memory and regulatory T cells. Sequencing used immunoSEQ multiplex PCR; TCRdb keeps in-frame clones, though not all of them. The table lists some 100,000 clones, approximately 92% of them singletons. Source material: CD4+ T cells sorted from blood. The receptors shown here come from a human donor in good health. Some clones in this sample may be carry-over from other donors' samples.

This chain uses TRBV7-9 with TRBJ2-1; no definite D call. Germline V CDR1 and CDR2: SEHNR, FQNEAQ (reference sequence). Between the trimmed V and J ends, which lost 3 bases and 10 bases, there was a span of 7 bases. This CDR3 is 11 amino acids long. CDR3 sequence: CASSFQNEQFF. CDR3 in DNA: TGTGCCAGCAGCTTCCAGAACGAGCAGTTCTTC.

The J gene is TRBJ2-1, the V gene TRBV9; D possibly corresponds to TRBD2 (5 bases). Germline assignment: CDR1 SGDLS and CDR2 YYNGEE. The CDR3 sequence is 15 residues long. V lost 0 bases, J lost 6 bases, and 13 bases lay in between. CDR3 loop: CASSVGLGLSNEQFF. CDR3 nucleotides: TGTGCCAGCAGCGTAGGATTAGGACTGAGCAATGAGCAGTTCTTC.

This clone appeared a few times. The gene calls are TRBV18 and TRBJ2-2; perhaps TRBD2 as D (6 bases). CDR1 is KGHSH and CDR2 is LQKENI in the germline V gene. With 3 bases removed from V and 1 base from J, the gap between germline ends came to 15 bases. The CDR3 spans 17 residues. Here the CDR3 reads CASSPQTSAVNTGELFF. The DNA for the CDR3 is TGTGCCAGCTCACCCCAGACTAGTGCGGTGAACACCGGGGAGCTGTTTTTT.

This chain uses TRBV6-4 with TRBJ1-2; 8 bases are shared with TRBD1. V was pared by 6 bases and J by 10 bases, with 10 bases of the junction left unmatched. The CDR3 consists of 13 residues. Germline assignment: CDR1 MRHNA and CDR2 SNTAGT. In nucleotides, the CDR3 is TGTGCCAGCAGCCAGACAGGGACAGGTGCCTACACCTTC. It codes for CASSQTGTGAYTF.

The chain employs TRBV6-1 and TRBJ1-2; 10 bases fit TRBD1. With 1 base clipped from V and 5 bases from J, the junction kept 4 bases outside the gene matches. The germline V gene has CDR1 MNHNS and CDR2 SASEGT. The CDR3 covers 15 residues. The CDR3 DNA is TGTGCCAGCAGTGAAGGGACAGGGGGGTATTATGGCTACACCTTC. Translation gives CASSEGTGGYYGYTF.

This chain joins TRBV2 and TRBJ2-1; 7 nucleotides align to TRBD2. The trim removed 7 bases at V and 9 bases at J, leaving 9 bases unmatched. This CDR3 region has 13 residues. Germline V gives CDR1 SNHLY, CDR2 FYNNEI. DNA of the CDR3: TGTGCCAGCAATCCGGGACTACGAAGTGAGCAGTTCTTC. Translation gives CASNPGLRSEQFF.

The J gene is TRBJ2-4, the V gene TRBV4-2; 8 bases line up with TRBD2. Germline CDR1 reads LGHNA; CDR2 reads YNFKEQ. CDR3 length: 16 amino acids. V gave up 5 bases and J gave up 6 bases; unmatched junction bases: 12. CDR3 nucleotide sequence: TGTGCCAGCAGCGCCTTCGAAGGAACTAGCGGAAACATTCAGTACTTC. Residues: CASSAFEGTSGNIQYF.

CDR3 loop: CASGSDSMATAFF. CDR3 nucleotides: TGTGCCAGCGGGAGTGACAGTATGGCGACTGCTTTCTTT. The V call is TRBV6-5, the J call TRBJ1-1, with D possibly being TRBD1 (5 bases). Trimming removed 8 bases from V and 11 bases from J, with 21 bases in between. CDR3 length equals 13 residues. Germline V lookup: CDR1 MNHEY, CDR2 SVGAGI.

In the case of this clone: The identical CDR3 is also encoded by other nucleotide sequences in the sample. CDR3 DNA sequence: TGCGCCAGCAGCTTGGGACAGGGGGTATACGAGCAGTACTTC. Translation: CASSLGQGVYEQYF. The chain combines TRBV5-1 with TRBJ2-7; 9 bases fit TRBD1. The CDR3 contains 14 residues. Germline V gene lookup returns CDR1 SGHRS and CDR2 YFSETQ. Unmatched junction bases numbered 2, after V lost 0 bases and J lost 4 bases. The whole variable domain, remainder taken from reference TRBV5-1 and TRBJ2-7, is KAGVTQTPRYLIKTRGQQVTLSCSPISGHRSVSWYQQTPGQGLQFLFEYFSETQRNKGNFPGRFSGRQFSNSRSEMNVSTLELGDSALYLCASSLGQGVYEQYFGPGTRLTVT.

As to this clone: The junction does not match germline at one end; this may be a read error. The V call is TRBV5-8, the J call TRBJ2-7; 8 bases align to TRBD1. The germline CDR1 and CDR2 sequences are SGHTS and YDEGEE. The CDR3 is made up of 13 amino acids. The CDR3 nucleotides are TGTGCCAGCAGCTTGGGCGGGCGGACAGGGTTTAACTTC. As protein: CASSLGGRTGFNF.

This clone was counted a single time. This chain connects TRBV18 to TRBJ2-2; D call uncertain. The V end was cut by 6 bases, the J end by 4 bases, with 12 bases between. Germline V lookup: CDR1 KGHSH, CDR2 LQKENI. The CDR3 loop spans 14 amino acids. CDR3: CASSMVESTGELFF. The DNA of the CDR3 is TGTGCCAGCTCGATGGTGGAGAGCACCGGGGAGCTGTTTTTT. The full variable domain, in which reference TRBV18 and TRBJ2-2 provide the parts outside the CDR3, is NAGVMQNPRHLVRRRGQEARLRCSPMKGHSHVYWYRQLPEEGLKFMVYLQKENIIDESGMPKERFSAEFPKEGPSILRIQQVVRGDSAAYFCASSMVESTGELFFGEGSRLTVL.

The V and J genes are TRBV14 and TRBJ2-5, with 9 positions matching TRBD2. CDR1 SGHDN and CDR2 FVKESK come from the germline V gene. Trimming cost V 4 bases and J 2 bases; bases outside gene matches: 14. The CDR3 totals 18 residues. The CDR3 DNA reads TGTGCCAGCAGCCCTCCGGGTAGCGGGAGTCACACTCAAGAGACCCAGTACTTC. Its protein product is CASSPPGSGSHTQETQYF.

The chain joins TRBV7-9 to TRBJ2-7; TRBD1 might be the D (5 bases). V was pared by 6 bases and J by 6 bases, with 15 bases between. Germline loops: CDR1 SEHNR, CDR2 FQNEAQ (reference sequence). The CDR3 contains 13 residues. The CDR3 region is CASSSQGYSEQYF. The DNA for the CDR3 is TGTGCCAGCAGTTCGCAGGGATACAGCGAGCAGTACTTC.

V gene TRBV4-2 combines with J gene TRBJ2-1; TRBD2 matches at 7 bases. Trimming at V came to 0 bases and at J to 10 bases, leaving 6 bases not matched to a gene. Per germline, CDR1 LGHNA and CDR2 YNFKEQ. The CDR3 has 14 amino acids. CDR3 loop: CASSQEGTTSEQFF. Here the CDR3 DNA reads TGTGCCAGCAGCCAAGAGGGGACTACTTCCGAGCAGTTCTTC.

The genes are TRBV13 and TRBJ1-2, with 7 bases lining up with TRBD1. CDR3 length equals 14 residues. Losses at the gene ends were 5 bases for V and 1 base for J; bases not matched to a gene: 4. Per the germline V gene, CDR1 is PRHDT and CDR2 is FYEKMQ (reference sequence). The DNA of the CDR3 is TGTGCCAGCAGCGGCACAGGGGATAACTATGGCTACACCTTC. This gives the protein CASSGTGDNYGYTF. The full variable domain, with the rest looked up from reference TRBV13 and TRBJ1-2, is AAGVIQSPRHLIKEKRETATLKCYPIPRHDTVYWYQQGPGQDPQFLISFYEKMQSDKGSIPDRFSAQQFSDYHSELNMSSLELGDSALYFCASSGTGDNYGYTFGSGTRLTVV.

The rearrangement uses TRBV5-4 and TRBJ1-1; no firm D call. The CDR3 extends over 15 amino acids. CDR1 and CDR2 from the germline V gene are SGHNT and YYREEE (reference sequence). V dropped 0 bases and J dropped 6 bases, with 15 bases sitting between them. The CDR3 DNA sequence: TGTGCCAGCAGCTTGGTGGGCCGGGGAGATTCTGAAGCTTTCTTT. This gives the protein CASSLVGRGDSEAFF. Together with reference TRBV5-4 and TRBJ1-1, the CDR3 gives the full variable domain: ETGVTQSPTHLIKTRGQQVTLRCSSQSGHNTVSWYQQALGQGPQFIFQYYREEENGRGNFPPRFSGLQFPNYSSELNVNALELDDSALYLCASSLVGRGDSEAFFGQGTRLTVV.

The chain couples TRBV5-1 to TRBJ1-5, with 8 nucleotides matching TRBD1. The V gene's germline CDR1 is SGHRS and CDR2 YFSETQ. The J segment lost 6 bases and the V segment lost 7 bases, leaving 6 bases of the junction unmatched. There are 13 residues in the CDR3. Written as DNA, the CDR3 is TGCGCCAGCGCCAAGGACAGGGCTCAGCCCCAGCATTTT. This codes for CASAKDRAQPQHF. Together with reference TRBV5-1 and TRBJ1-5, the CDR3 gives the full variable domain: KAGVTQTPRYLIKTRGQQVTLSCSPISGHRSVSWYQQTPGQGLQFLFEYFSETQRNKGNFPGRFSGRQFSNSRSEMNVSTLELGDSALYLCASAKDRAQPQHFGDGTRLSIL.

V gene TRBV28 combines with J gene TRBJ1-5, with D hard to call. The CDR3 consists of 14 residues. Germline V CDR1 and CDR2: MDHEN, SYDVKM. V was clipped by 1 base and J by 1 base, with 5 bases between them. The CDR3 reads CASSLYRSNQPQHF. The CDR3, as DNA: TGTGCCAGCAGTTTATATAGGAGCAATCAGCCCCAGCATTTT.

The J gene is TRBJ2-3, the V gene TRBV5-1, with 7 bases that match TRBD1. Unmatched junction bases numbered 3, after V lost 2 bases and J lost 0 bases. The CDR3 is 15 amino acids. Per the germline V gene, CDR1 is SGHRS and CDR2 is YFSETQ. The CDR3 region is CASSLGQVSTDTQYF. Written as DNA, the CDR3 is TGCGCCAGCAGCTTAGGACAGGTTAGCACAGATACGCAGTATTTT. Combining the CDR3 with reference TRBV5-1 and TRBJ2-3 gives the whole variable domain KAGVTQTPRYLIKTRGQQVTLSCSPISGHRSVSWYQQTPGQGLQFLFEYFSETQRNKGNFPGRFSGRQFSNSRSEMNVSTLELGDSALYLCASSLGQVSTDTQYFGPGTRLTVL.

The chain combines TRBV5-1 with TRBJ2-1; TRBD2 matches 12 bases. J gave up 8 bases and V 3 bases, and 12 bases lay outside the gene matches. Germline-derived CDR1 and CDR2 are SGHRS and YFSETQ. The CDR3 is 17 residues long. The chain's CDR3 is CASSSTTSGSFSDEQFF. The CDR3 DNA sequence: TGCGCCAGCAGCTCGACGACTAGCGGGAGTTTTTCCGATGAGCAGTTCTTC.

The V and J genes are TRBV6-5 and TRBJ2-7, with D perhaps being TRBD1 or TRBD2 (5 bases each). Per germline, CDR1 MNHEY and CDR2 SVGAGI. The germline V and J ends were trimmed by 6 bases and 6 bases, with 18 bases remaining between them. The CDR3 consists of 14 residues. CDR3 in DNA: TGTGCCAGCAGGACGGGAATAGGGGTTAGCGAGCAGTACTTC. This codes for CASRTGIGVSEQYF.

The chain uses TRBV6-5 and TRBJ1-1; D is uncertain. Looked up from germline, CDR1 is MNHEY and CDR2 is SVGAGI. V lost 7 bases and J lost 5, with 17 bases in between. The CDR3 covers 14 residues. CDR3 sequence: CASTKKGIGTEAFF. The DNA of the CDR3 is TGTGCCAGCACAAAGAAGGGAATTGGAACTGAAGCTTTCTTT.

The CDR3 coding sequence is TGCGCCAGCAGCTACTTCGGGGCGGGCACAGATACGCAGTATTTT. It yields the protein CASSYFGAGTDTQYF. J is TRBJ2-3 and V is TRBV5-1; D tentatively reads TRBD1 or TRBD2 (5 bases each). The V and J ends lost 3 bases and 1 base respectively, with 12 bases between them. The germline V gene encodes CDR1 SGHRS and CDR2 YFSETQ. The CDR3 consists of 15 residues.